This passage covers 5 T cell receptor beta chains from one sample sequenced in a study of blood T cell repertoires in COVID-19. Repertoires were generated with immunoSEQ multiplex PCR, while TCRdb's copy carries only in-frame clones and drops some. The sample lists 300,000 to 350,000 clones, approximately 90% occurring once. The sequenced material came from peripheral blood. These receptor sequences come from a man in his thirties or forties with COVID-19, enrolled during active disease.

V gene TRBV4-3 combines with J gene TRBJ2-3; TRBD2 aligns across 9 bases. V lost 5 bases, J lost 2 bases, and 8 bases stayed unmatched. This CDR3 spans 16 amino acids. CDR1 LGHNA and CDR2 YSLEER come from the germline V gene. The CDR3 here is CASSSWTSDFTDTQYF. The CDR3 DNA reads TGCGCCAGCAGCTCCTGGACTAGCGATTTCACAGATACGCAGTATTTT.

J is TRBJ2-7 and V is TRBV5-4, with 7 bases matching TRBD2. CDR3 length equals 16 residues. The V and J ends lost 1 base and 0 bases, in that order; junction bases with no gene match: 7. Per the germline V gene, CDR1 is SGHNT and CDR2 is YYREEE (reference sequence). CDR3 nucleotides: TGTGCCAGCAGCTTGACCGCTAGCGGATACTCCTACGAGCAGTACTTC. Amino acids: CASSLTASGYSYEQYF.

Note on this clone: Other DNA sequences within the sample encode an identical CDR3. Here the CDR3 reads CASSPPAGAAYEQYF. The CDR3 DNA follows: TGTGCCAGCTCACCCCCCGCTGGAGCGGCCTACGAGCAGTACTTC. The V call is TRBV18, the J call TRBJ2-7; D possibly corresponds to TRBD2 (5 bases). Trimming took 3 bases from V and 2 from J, leaving 14 bases between them. Germline assignment: CDR1 KGHSH and CDR2 LQKENI. The length of the CDR3 is 15 residues.

The chain employs TRBV6-6 and TRBJ1-1, with TRBD1 as a possible D gene (5 bases). The CDR3 has 14 residues. Germline loops: CDR1 MNHNY, CDR2 SVGAGI (reference sequence). Trimming left V 5 bases short and J 0 bases short, with 10 bases between. The CDR3 bases are TGTGCCAGCAGTGACTGGGGCATGAACACTGAAGCTTTCTTT. This sequence encodes CASSDWGMNTEAFF.

In its sample, this clone was seen a few times. The chain is built from TRBV7-3 and TRBJ2-3; TRBD2 is a possible D gene (6 bases). Germline assignment: CDR1 SGHTA and CDR2 FQGTGA. The CDR3 sequence is 14 residues long. V was trimmed by 5 bases and J by 0 bases, leaving 9 bases between them. Here the CDR3 reads CASSPGTSTDTQYF. The CDR3 coding sequence is TGTGCCAGCAGCCCAGGGACTAGCACAGATACGCAGTATTTT.